The T cell receptor (beta chain) described here comes from a study of molecular identifiers for immune sequencing clone quantification. This clonotype showed up just a few times. This CDR3 contains 12 residues. Germline values: CDR1 MGHRA, CDR2 YSYEKL. Trimming stripped 2 bases from V and 3 bases from J, with 4 bases between. Both previously described methods and listed TCR primers were employed to make bulk TCR libraries. In TCRdb, the PCR reads were re-called with MiXCR into one record per CDR3 protein. The profile shows a few hundred thousand distinct CDR3 sequences, about a fifth of them singletons.

This TCR derives from a human donor in good health. Some libraries in this study had Jurkat cell RNA spiked in. The rearrangement joins TRBV4-1 to TRBJ1-1, with no clear D. Input material: naive CD8+ T cells from blood, with Jurkat cell RNA spiked in. Subset here: FACS-sorted CD8+CD4-CCR7+CD45RA+ naive T cells. The CDR3 sequence: CASSQLDTEAFF. In nucleotides, the CDR3 is TGCGCCAGCAGCCAATTAGACACTGAAGCTTTCTTT.